One TCR beta chain is described in this entry. Distinct nucleotide sequences in the sample also encode this CDR3. This sample is part of a study of control samples from healthy donors and cancer patients. Repertoires were generated with immunoSEQ multiplex PCR, while TCRdb's copy carries only in-frame clones and drops some. The table shows some 130,000 clones, with over 75% occurring only once. Germline V CDR1 and CDR2: SGHAT, FQNNGV. V lost 4 bases and J lost 1, with 7 bases in between. The CDR3 covers 13 residues. This receptor was taken from a man aged 35 to 55 in good health. The sample comprised blood. The chain links TRBV11-2 to TRBJ1-2, with a tentative D call TRBD1 (5 bases). For the CDR3, the DNA is TGTGCCAGCAGCTCTGACAGTAACTATGGCTACACCTTC. It yields the protein CASSSDSNYGYTF. Using reference TRBV11-2 and TRBJ1-2 for the parts outside the CDR3, the full variable domain is EAGVAQSPRYKIIEKRQSVAFWCNPISGHATLYWYQQILGQGPKLLIQFQNNGVVDDSQLPKDRFSAERLKGVDSTLKIQPAKLEDSAVYLCASSSDSNYGYTFGSGTRLTVV.